The rows below give T cell receptor beta chains drawn from one sample of a study of T cell responses to AZD1222 COVID-19 vaccine. Sequenced by immunoSEQ multiplex PCR; TCRdb stores in-frame clones only, minus some. The sample includes 120,000 or so clones, 90% seen only once; the top ten take 3.5% to 4.5%. The starting material was peripheral blood, obtained 28 days after the second dose of the MenACWY control vaccine. All receptors derive from an adult who received the MenACWY meningococcal vaccine as a control. CDR3s leave out the opening cysteine and the closing phenylalanine or tryptophan.

V,J,CDR3
TRBV5-6,TRBJ2-7,ASSLFGTSGSEQY
TRBV28,TRBJ1-1,ASSLFVIQGAITEAF
TRBV9,TRBJ1-2,ASSVEAGPLNYGYT
TRBV11-2,TRBJ1-2,ASSLAAAPYGYT
TRBV7-9,TRBJ2-7,ASSPTLGQTYEQY
TRBV11-3,TRBJ2-1,ASSRGQSNNEQF
TRBV9,TRBJ2-7,ASSRTPGVGEQY
TRBV5-1,TRBJ2-3,ASSGGTGGNTDTQY
TRBV10-2,TRBJ2-1,ASVELAGYNEQF
TRBV4-2,TRBJ1-1,ASSRDRGREAF
TRBV27,TRBJ2-6,ASTRTGVGANVLT
TRBV18,TRBJ1-2,ASSPESGVDGYT
TRBV28,TRBJ2-6,ASSSITAGANVLT
TRBV19,TRBJ2-1,ASSMVLRANLYNEQF
TRBV28,TRBJ2-1,ASSLGGGFLSYNEQF
TRBV11-2,TRBJ2-1,ASSPQGHEQF
TRBV7-9,TRBJ1-2,ASSLRDRASSGYT
TRBV28,TRBJ1-2,ASSFGQGGGYT
TRBV7-9,TRBJ2-3,ASRTQPESADTQY
TRBV12-3/TRBV12-4,TRBJ2-7,ASSPVLDYEQY